The T cell receptor (beta chain) described here comes from a study of lymphopenia after photon versus proton radiotherapy. General observations from the study: Oligoclonal CD8+ Temra expansion after nadir drove photon patients' diversity drop. Larger post-nadir TCR diversity loss correlated inversely with survival in deceased patients. Under photons, naive T cells and diversity fell while effector/memory populations rose. Authors raise, but do not show, better survival with proton therapy.

This clone was found once. What it recognizes is unknown. Sequenced by immunoSEQ multiplex PCR; TCRdb stores in-frame clones only, minus some. The data contain about 58,000 clones, approximately 84% of them singletons. The sample consisted of peripheral blood, taken from a patient treated with proton-based radiotherapy. The clonotype was recovered from a man in his fifties or sixties with pancreatic cancer.

The CDR3 nucleotides are TGTGCCATCAGTGGAGTGGGCCAAGAGACCCAGTACTTC. It specifies CAISGVGQETQYF. V gene TRBV10-3 combines with J gene TRBJ2-5; unclear D gene. Trimming pared 4 bases from V and 1 base from J, leaving 7 bases between. The CDR3 runs 13 residues. Per the germline V gene, CDR1 is ENHRY and CDR2 is SYGVKD.